The 26 T cell receptor beta chains below were found in one sample sequenced in a study of cytomegalovirus exposure and HLA in healthy donors. PCR involved 60 Vbeta and 13 Jbeta primers. Some clones are missing from TCRdb's copy, which holds only in-frame ones; the method was immunoSEQ multiplex PCR. The sample carries more than 90,000 clones, around 75% recorded once. The sequencing input was PBMCs. Receptor source: a woman younger than 45 in good health and CMV-seronegative.

The chain is built from TRBV7-9 and TRBJ1-1, with 7 bases fitting TRBD1. V lost 0 bases and J lost 0; bases outside the gene matches: 7. The CDR3 loop spans 17 amino acids. Germline V gene lookup returns CDR1 SEHNR and CDR2 FQNEAQ (reference sequence). This chain's CDR3 is CASSLARDSYMNTEAFF. In DNA, the CDR3 is TGTGCCAGCAGCTTAGCAAGGGACAGTTACATGAACACTGAAGCTTTCTTT.

V gene TRBV5-1 combines with J gene TRBJ2-5, with 8 bases matching TRBD2. Unmatched junction bases numbered 9, after V lost 6 bases and J lost 5 bases. The CDR3 consists of 14 residues. Germline CDR1 and CDR2: SGHRS and YFSETQ. The CDR3: CASTTRPSGETQYF. As DNA, the CDR3 is TGCGCCAGCACCACCCGGCCTAGCGGGGAGACCCAGTACTTC.

This sequence joins TRBV6-5 and TRBJ2-1, with 8 bases fitting TRBD2. Germline-derived CDR1 and CDR2 are MNHEY and SVGAGI. The V and J ends lost 2 bases and 2 bases, in that order; junction bases with no gene match: 2. CDR3 length equals 15 residues. In nucleotides, the CDR3 is TGTGCCAGCAGTTACGGACTAGCAACCTACAATGAGCAGTTCTTC. It specifies CASSYGLATYNEQFF.

The CDR3 coding sequence is TGCGCCAGCAGCTGGGGGACTAGCACTAAAAACATTCAGTACTTC. Encoded protein: CASSWGTSTKNIQYF. This sequence joins TRBV5-1 and TRBJ2-4; 9 positions agree with TRBD2. The V gene end was trimmed by 3 bases and the J gene end by 4 bases; junction bases not matched to a gene: 5. Germline-derived CDR1 and CDR2 are SGHRS and YFSETQ. The CDR3 is 15 residues long.

The rearrangement joins TRBV25-1 to TRBJ1-1; D not resolved. Looked up from germline, CDR1 is MGHDK and CDR2 is SYGVNS. V was trimmed by 3 bases and J by 2 bases, leaving 7 bases between them. The CDR3 loop spans 13 amino acids. The CDR3, as DNA: TGTGCCAGCAGTGAGTCCCAAAACACTGAAGCTTTCTTT. As protein: CASSESQNTEAFF.

The J gene is TRBJ2-1, the V gene TRBV9, with 13 bases lining up with TRBD2. The CDR3 consists of 16 residues. The trim removed 3 bases at V and 8 bases at J, leaving 8 bases unmatched. CDR1 and CDR2 from the germline V gene are SGDLS and YYNGEE. CDR3 sequence reads: CASSEEGLAGIYEQFF. Here the CDR3 DNA reads TGTGCCAGCAGCGAGGAGGGACTAGCGGGGATATATGAGCAGTTCTTC. Complete variable domain (other parts from reference TRBV9 and TRBJ2-1): DSGVTQTPKHLITATGQRVTLRCSPRSGDLSVYWYQQSLDQGLQFLIQYYNGEERAKGNILERFSAQQFPDLHSELNLSSLELGDSALYFCASSEEGLAGIYEQFFGPGTRLTVL.

Only one count was recorded for this clone. This chain uses TRBV7-6 with TRBJ1-5; TRBD1 is a possible D gene (5 bases). The CDR3 length is 14 residues. CDR1 and CDR2 from the germline V gene are SGHVS and FNYEAQ. Trimming stripped 5 bases from V and 6 bases from J, with 14 bases between. CDR3 amino acids: CASSENTGGQPQHF. CDR3 bases: TGTGCCAGCAGCGAAAATACCGGGGGTCAGCCCCAGCATTTT.

V and J are TRBV7-8 and TRBJ2-7; 12 positions match TRBD2. This CDR3 region has 16 residues. Germline V gene lookup returns CDR1 SGHVS and CDR2 FQNEAQ. The ends lost 2 bases at V and 6 bases at J; junction bases unmatched: 8. DNA of the CDR3: TGTGCCAGCAGCTTAACCTCTAGCGGGGGGGCCGTCGAGCAGTACTTC. This sequence encodes CASSLTSSGGAVEQYF.

This chain joins TRBV6-6 and TRBJ2-3; 8 nucleotides line up with TRBD2. CDR3 length: 16 residues. Germline trimming cut 8 bases from V and 3 bases from J; bases unmatched to any gene: 13. Germline V CDR1 and CDR2: MNHNY, SVGAGI (reference sequence). CDR3 in DNA: TGTGCCAGCTACCCCACCCACGGGACTAGTACAGATACGCAGTATTTT. It codes for CASYPTHGTSTDTQYF.

V usage is TRBV7-8 and J usage is TRBJ1-4; 7 bases match TRBD1. Germline CDR1 and CDR2: SGHVS and FQNEAQ. The CDR3 runs 14 residues. Unmatched junction bases numbered 3, after V lost 6 bases and J lost 2 bases. The CDR3 bases are TGTGCCAGCAGTAGGGGGCGGACTAATGAAAAACTGTTTTTT. The encoded protein is CASSRGRTNEKLFF. The whole variable domain, remainder taken from reference TRBV7-8 and TRBJ1-4, is GAGVSQSPRYKVAKRGQDVALRCDPISGHVSLFWYQQALGQGPEFLTYFQNEAQLDKSGLPSDRFFAERPEGSVSTLKIQRTQQEDSAVYLCASSRGRTNEKLFFGSGTQLSVL.

The chain is built from TRBV5-1 and TRBJ2-5; D is possibly TRBD2 (5 bases). V was trimmed by 2 bases and J by 0 bases, leaving 11 bases between them. The CDR3 has 15 amino acids. The germline CDR1 and CDR2 sequences are SGHRS and YFSETQ. CDR3 region: CASSLGNGNQETQYF. The CDR3 DNA sequence: TGCGCCAGCAGCTTAGGAAACGGGAACCAAGAGACCCAGTACTTC.

This clone was observed a handful of times. The gene calls are TRBV6-6 and TRBJ2-7; D uncertain. This CDR3 has 12 amino acids. Trimming shortened V by 7 bases and J by 7 bases, and 14 bases separated the two germline ends. Germline CDR1 reads MNHNY; CDR2 reads SVGAGI (reference sequence). Written as DNA, the CDR3 is TGTGCCAGCACCCGCGGCCTTGGGGAGCAGTACTTC. Its translation is CASTRGLGEQYF.

The chain carries TRBV5-6 and TRBJ2-7, with TRBD1 matching over 7 bases. The CDR3 has 13 residues. Trimming took 6 bases from V and 1 from J; bases not matched to a gene: 4. Germline CDR1 is SGHDT and CDR2 is YYEEEE. This CDR3 reads CASTTQGSYEQYF. In DNA, the CDR3 is TGTGCCAGCACAACACAGGGGTCCTACGAGCAGTACTTC.

This chain uses TRBV4-2 with TRBJ1-2; D might be TRBD1 (6 bases). V was shortened by 0 bases and J by 2 bases, with 13 bases between the two germline ends. This CDR3 spans 16 amino acids. Per the germline V gene, CDR1 is LGHNA and CDR2 is YNFKEQ. As DNA, the CDR3 is TGTGCCAGCAGCCAAGACTCGGCAGGGGAAAACTATGGCTACACCTTC. As protein: CASSQDSAGENYGYTF.

V and J are TRBV6-5 and TRBJ2-3, with 8 bases aligning to TRBD1. This CDR3 has 15 amino acids. In germline, CDR1 is MNHEY, CDR2 SVGAGI. The J segment lost 6 bases and the V segment lost 5 bases, leaving 10 bases of the junction unmatched. DNA of the CDR3: TGTGCCAGCAGTCCTACAGGGGGTAATTTTGATACGCAGTATTTT. It codes for CASSPTGGNFDTQYF.

The genes are TRBV2 and TRBJ1-1; no firm D call. This CDR3 region has 13 residues. The ends were cut back, 9 bases at V and 1 base at J, with 12 bases in the middle. Germline V gives CDR1 SNHLY, CDR2 FYNNEI. CDR3 protein: CARVPPGNTEAFF. Here the CDR3 DNA reads TGTGCCAGAGTGCCCCCCGGGAACACTGAAGCTTTCTTT.

The CDR3 DNA is TGTGCCAGCAGCTTAGGACAGGTAGGGAATCAGCCCCAGCATTTT. Translation gives CASSLGQVGNQPQHF. The rearrangement uses TRBV7-2 and TRBJ1-5; tentatively, D is TRBD1 (6 bases). Germline lookup yields CDR1 SGHTA and CDR2 FQGNSA. CDR3 length: 15 amino acids. V lost 1 base and J 4 bases, leaving 11 bases between the germline ends.

V and J are TRBV5-1 and TRBJ2-3; tentatively, D is TRBD1 (5 bases). Trimming pared 4 bases from V and 2 bases from J, leaving 11 bases between. In germline, CDR1 is SGHRS, CDR2 YFSETQ. This CDR3 is 14 amino acids long. The CDR3 nucleotides read TGCGCCAGCAGCCCACAGGCGTCCACAGATACGCAGTATTTT. Its translation is CASSPQASTDTQYF.

This chain connects TRBV9 to TRBJ2-1; 8 nucleotides align to TRBD1. J lost 2 bases, V lost 2 bases, and 3 bases had no gene match. The CDR3 is made up of 15 amino acids. Germline-derived CDR1 and CDR2 are SGDLS and YYNGEE. The CDR3, as DNA: TGTGCCAGCAGCGTCCGGGACAGGCCCTACAATGAGCAGTTCTTC. Its protein is CASSVRDRPYNEQFF.

This chain connects TRBV6-1 to TRBJ1-5; D is perhaps TRBD1 (5 bases). V gave up 7 bases and J gave up 4 bases, with 14 bases separating them. The CDR3 sequence is 14 residues long. CDR1 is MNHNS and CDR2 is SASEGT in the germline V gene. CDR3 sequence: CASTTQGHNQPQHF. CDR3 bases: TGTGCCAGCACCACGCAGGGTCATAATCAGCCCCAGCATTTT.

The genes are TRBV25-1 and TRBJ2-2; D call uncertain. Germline loops: CDR1 MGHDK, CDR2 SYGVNS. Trimming took off 6 bases at V and 5 bases at J, with 10 bases between the two ends. The CDR3 consists of 13 residues. The CDR3 sequence: CASRGQQTGELFF. The CDR3 DNA follows: TGTGCCAGCAGGGGCCAGCAAACCGGGGAGCTGTTTTTT.

This chain joins TRBV19 and TRBJ2-2, with TRBD2 matching over 11 bases. V gave up 6 bases and J gave up 4 bases; unmatched junction bases: 7. The CDR3 has 16 residues. Germline V gene sequence: CDR1 LNHDA, CDR2 SQIVND (reference sequence). CDR3 sequence (DNA): TGTGCCAGTAGACTAGCGGGAGTTGGTAGCACCGGGGAGCTGTTTTTT. Amino acid sequence: CASRLAGVGSTGELFF.

Only a few counts were recorded for this clone. The rearrangement joins TRBV5-1 to TRBJ2-2; TRBD2 matches 16 bases. The germline V gene encodes CDR1 SGHRS and CDR2 YFSETQ. The CDR3 contains 17 residues. J gave up 5 bases and V 4 bases, and 5 bases lay outside the gene matches. The CDR3 sequence: CASSPGLAGGPTGELFF. CDR3 in DNA: TGCGCCAGCAGCCCGGGACTAGCGGGAGGGCCGACCGGGGAGCTGTTTTTT.

The CDR3 region has the DNA TGTGCCTGGAGTGCAAGCGTAGCGGGGATCTACGAGCAGTACTTC. Its translation: CAWSASVAGIYEQYF. The V gene is TRBV30, the J gene TRBJ2-7; 8 bases agree with TRBD2. Looked up from germline, CDR1 is GTSNPN and CDR2 is SVGIG (reference sequence). The trim removed 1 base at V and 3 bases at J, leaving 8 bases unmatched. The CDR3 contains 15 residues.

The chain joins TRBV2 to TRBJ1-1; TRBD1 agrees at 7 bases. Germline loops: CDR1 SNHLY, CDR2 FYNNEI. The CDR3 spans 14 residues. The trim removed 4 bases at V and 3 bases at J, leaving 5 bases unmatched. The CDR3 is CASSGQGTYTEAFF. The CDR3 DNA is TGTGCCAGCAGTGGACAGGGAACCTACACTGAAGCTTTCTTT.

This clone showed up just once. This chain links TRBV14 with TRBJ2-1; 7 bases match TRBD1. This CDR3 comprises 17 residues. The J segment lost 2 bases and the V segment lost 0 bases, leaving 7 bases of the junction unmatched. Germline values: CDR1 SGHDN, CDR2 FVKESK. The CDR3 DNA is TGTGCCAGCAGCCAAGAAGAGACAGGGTGGCCCTACAATGAGCAGTTCTTC. It codes for CASSQEETGWPYNEQFF.